Below are 14 T cell receptor beta chains sequenced from a single sample in a study of T cells in Graves' hyperthyroidism and ophthalmopathy (dated by TCRdb to about 2019). Libraries were constructed by multiplex PCR. These reads were obtained on an Illumina HiSeq 2000. TCR beta CDR3 regions were amplified from RNA transcripts. The TCR CDR3 was subjected to a first round of RT-PCR using the HTBI primer set and the Qiagen OneStep RT-PCR kit. TCRdb's own reprocessing of the public reads used fastp at Q25 and MiXCR and kept productive beta chains. Every distinct CDR3 protein forms one entry, paired with its most common genes and DNA. This sample gives under 400,000 distinct CDR3 sequences in total; 18% of them show up just once. The top ten constitute around a sixth of the sample. Sequenced material: blood. These receptors all come from a woman aged 40 to 55 with Graves' ophthalmopathy.

This clonotype was picked up many times. The chain employs TRBV7-8 and TRBJ2-5; 10 bases match TRBD2. The CDR3 is 18 amino acids. Germline V gives CDR1 SGHVS, CDR2 FQNEAQ. J was trimmed by 1 base and V by 1 base; bases with no gene match: 9. The CDR3 region has the DNA TGTGCCAGCAGCTTAGAAGCGGGAGGGCCTCGGGCCCAAGAGACCCAGTACTTC. This sequence encodes CASSLEAGGPRAQETQYF.

This clonotype was seen more than once but under ten times. The chain links TRBV6-1 to TRBJ2-7; TRBD2 matches at 11 bases. CDR1 MNHNS and CDR2 SASEGT come from the germline V gene. Trimming removed 7 bases from V and 3 bases from J; junction bases left unmatched: 8. The CDR3 has 15 residues. CDR3 amino acids: CASTALLAGDYEQYF. Written as DNA, the CDR3 is TGTGCCAGCACCGCTCTACTAGCGGGAGACTACGAGCAGTACTTC.

This clonotype appeared many times. V gene TRBV6-2 or TRBV6-3 combines with J gene TRBJ2-7, with a weak D call TRBD2 (6 bases). Trimming left V 1 base short and J 0 bases short, with 13 bases between. The CDR3 totals 16 residues. Per the germline V gene, CDR1 is MNHEY and CDR2 is SVGEGT. The CDR3 sequence: CASSYFSSVSSYEQYF. CDR3 DNA: TGTGCCAGCAGTTACTTCTCTAGCGTAAGCTCCTACGAGCAGTACTTC.

This clonotype was found many times. The gene calls are TRBV25-1 and TRBJ2-7, with no clear D. The CDR3 is 11 amino acids. Per the germline V gene, CDR1 is MGHDK and CDR2 is SYGVNS. V shed 3 bases and J shed 7 bases, with 7 bases lying between them. CDR3 residues: CASSDFLEQYF. In DNA form, the CDR3 reads TGTGCCAGCAGTGATTTTTTGGAGCAGTACTTC.

This clonotype appeared many times. The rearrangement links TRBV4-1 to TRBJ1-3; D not resolved. V was pared by 1 base and J by 0 bases, with 10 bases between. Germline V gives CDR1 MGHRA, CDR2 YSYEKL. This CDR3 is 16 amino acids long. The CDR3: CASSQVDFSSGNTIYF. In nucleotides, the CDR3 is TGCGCCAGCAGCCAAGTTGACTTCTCCTCTGGAAACACCATATATTTT.

The gene calls are TRBV3-1 and TRBJ2-7, with D tentatively TRBD1 (6 bases). V was shortened by 4 bases and J by 12 bases, with 13 bases between the two germline ends. From germline, CDR1 is LGHDT and CDR2 YNNKEL (reference sequence). CDR3 length: 11 amino acids. The CDR3 region has the DNA TGTGCCAGCAGCCCCCATCAGGGGCCGTACTTC. This codes for CASSPHQGPYF.

This clonotype turned up a few times. The J gene is TRBJ2-6, the V gene TRBV20-1; a possible D gene is TRBD1 (6 bases). V was trimmed by 4 bases and J by 3 bases, leaving 16 bases between them. Germline V CDR1 and CDR2: DFQATT, SNEGSKA (reference sequence). The CDR3 runs to 16 residues. The CDR3 protein is CSATPPTGRGANVLTF. DNA of the CDR3: TGCAGTGCTACCCCCCCCACAGGGCGTGGGGCCAACGTCCTGACTTTC.

This clonotype was seen repeatedly, ten times or more. The V and J genes are TRBV11-3 and TRBJ2-2; tentatively, D is TRBD1 (6 bases). Germline V gives CDR1 SGHNT, CDR2 YENEEA. Deletions cut 5 bases from V and 6 bases from J, with 16 bases between. The CDR3 is 15 residues long. The CDR3 DNA reads TGTGCCAGCAGCCCGGAGGACAGCAGGGCCGGGGAGCTGTTTTTT. Amino acid sequence: CASSPEDSRAGELFF. The complete variable domain, with remaining parts taken from reference TRBV11-3 and TRBJ2-2, reads EAGVVQSPRYKIIEKKQPVAFWCNPISGHNTLYWYLQNLGQGPELLIRYENEEAVDDSQLPKDRFSAERLKGVDSTLKIQPAELGDSAVYLCASSPEDSRAGELFFGEGSRLTVL.

V is TRBV7-6 and J is TRBJ2-7, with D possibly being TRBD2 (5 bases). Germline V gene data show CDR1 as SGHVS and CDR2 as FNYEAQ. The V and J ends lost 0 bases and 5 bases respectively, with 11 bases between them. CDR3 length equals 14 residues. DNA for the CDR3: TGTGCCAGCAGCTTAGCTAGACCCGGGGACGAGCAGTACTTC. Translation gives CASSLARPGDEQYF.

This clonotype appeared a few times. The chain joins TRBV11-2 to TRBJ2-3; TRBD2 agrees at 8 bases. Germline CDR1 is SGHAT and CDR2 is FQNNGV. The CDR3 runs 15 residues. With V trimmed by 3 bases and J by 2 bases, 4 bases remained unmatched. Here the CDR3 DNA reads TGTGCCAGCAGCTTGGGGACTAGGGCCACAGATACGCAGTATTTT. Translation: CASSLGTRATDTQYF.

This clonotype was seen many times. The chain combines TRBV6-1 with TRBJ2-7, with 7 bases lining up with TRBD2. V shed 10 bases, J shed 6 bases, and the junction held 6 bases outside the gene matches. CDR1 is MNHNS and CDR2 is SASEGT in the germline V gene. The CDR3 covers 11 residues. CDR3 DNA sequence: TGTGCCACCCTGGGGGGGGTCGAGCAGTACTTC. Protein: CATLGGVEQYF.

This clonotype was seen a handful of times. This chain links TRBV11-2 with TRBJ2-2; 12 bases are shared with TRBD1. The germline V gene has CDR1 SGHAT and CDR2 FQNNGV. The CDR3 loop spans 18 amino acids. Trimming took 2 bases from V and 7 from J; bases not matched to a gene: 11. The CDR3 DNA sequence: TGTGCCAGCAGCTTACAAGCCGGGACAGGGGGCGCGATCGGGGAGCTGTTTTTT. Its protein product is CASSLQAGTGGAIGELFF.

This clonotype was seen repeatedly, ten times or more. The chain recombines TRBV20-1 with TRBJ2-7; 7 positions agree with TRBD1. CDR1 is DFQATT, CDR2 SNEGSKA, per germline (reference sequence). V lost 4 bases and J lost 4; bases outside the gene matches: 10. CDR3 length: 14 residues. The CDR3 nucleotides read TGCAGTGCTAATATGGGACAGAGCGAGTACGAGCAGTACTTC. It yields the protein CSANMGQSEYEQYF.

This clonotype turned up a few times. At one end the junction does not follow the germline gene, possibly because of a read error. This chain connects TRBV29-1 to TRBJ2-2, with 11 bases matching TRBD1. The length of the CDR3 is 14 residues. CDR1 and CDR2 (germline): SQVTM, ANQGSEA. The CDR3 protein is CSVEGQGAVGELFF. DNA for the CDR3: TGTAGCGTTGAAGGACAGGGGGCTGTCGGGGAGCTGTTTTTT.